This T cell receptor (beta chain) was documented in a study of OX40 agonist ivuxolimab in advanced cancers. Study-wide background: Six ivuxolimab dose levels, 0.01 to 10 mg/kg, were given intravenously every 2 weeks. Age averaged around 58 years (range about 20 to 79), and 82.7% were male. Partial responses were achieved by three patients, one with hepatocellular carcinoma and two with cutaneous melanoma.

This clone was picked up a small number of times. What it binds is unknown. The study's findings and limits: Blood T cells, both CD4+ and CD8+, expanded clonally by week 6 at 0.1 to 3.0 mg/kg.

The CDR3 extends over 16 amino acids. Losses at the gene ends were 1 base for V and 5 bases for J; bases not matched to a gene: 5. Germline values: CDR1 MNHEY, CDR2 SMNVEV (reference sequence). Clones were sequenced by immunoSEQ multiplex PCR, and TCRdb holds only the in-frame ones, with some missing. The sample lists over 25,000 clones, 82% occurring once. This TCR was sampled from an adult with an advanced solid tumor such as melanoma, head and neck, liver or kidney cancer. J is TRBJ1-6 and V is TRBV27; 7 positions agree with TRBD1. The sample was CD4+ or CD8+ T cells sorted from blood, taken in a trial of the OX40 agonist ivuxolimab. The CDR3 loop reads CASSLLPGQHNSPLHF. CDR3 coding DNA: TGTGCCAGCAGTTTATTGCCGGGACAGCATAATTCACCCCTCCACTTT.